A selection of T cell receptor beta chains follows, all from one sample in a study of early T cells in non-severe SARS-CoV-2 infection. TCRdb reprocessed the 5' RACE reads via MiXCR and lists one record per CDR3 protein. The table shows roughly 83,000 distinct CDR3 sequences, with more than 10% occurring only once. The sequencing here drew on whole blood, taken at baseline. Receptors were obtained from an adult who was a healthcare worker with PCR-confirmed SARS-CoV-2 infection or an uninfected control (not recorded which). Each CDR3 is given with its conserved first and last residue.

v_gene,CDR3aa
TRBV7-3,CASSTPLANNEQFF
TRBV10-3,CAIRGRSNTEAFF
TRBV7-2,CASSKGTQETQYF
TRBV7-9,CASSLRGAEEKLFF
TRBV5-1,CASSNHPGLVEETQYF
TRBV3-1,CASSQDRYEQYF
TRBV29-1,CSVFPLRSRYEQYF
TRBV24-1,CATSDGRDRMNTEAFF
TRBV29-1,CSATGTGNLDTQYF
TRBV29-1,CSVVERDRTGELFF
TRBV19,CASSMSHTEAFF
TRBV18,CASSALRQTGDTDTQYF
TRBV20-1,CSASDREETQYF
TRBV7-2,CASSLGVGELFF
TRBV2,CASREGGEKLFF
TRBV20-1,CSASQGSYNEQFF
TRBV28,CASSLRGTGSEKLFF
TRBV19,CASSIRDSFATNEKLFF
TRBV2,CASSGRLGSPLHF
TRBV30,CAWSVQSGGEQYF
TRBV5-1,CASSSGTVYNSPLHF
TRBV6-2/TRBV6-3,CASSYAFWGGNETQYF
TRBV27,CASNSGGGNQPQHF
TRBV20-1,CSASRDRSSYNEQFF
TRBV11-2,CASSLDRNAGQPQHF
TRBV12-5,CASGLPRLPEQFF
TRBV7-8,CASSLQGQFEAFF
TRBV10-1,CASNPNSPLHF
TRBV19,CASSIVRILEAREQYF
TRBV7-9,CASSSQGADQPQHF
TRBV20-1,CSAGDSYNEQFF
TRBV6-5,CASRPRQGQFIHEQYF
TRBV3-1,CASSRLPSGSLNTGELFF
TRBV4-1,CASSRVQGSHEQYF
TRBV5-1,CASSPASDGPDTQYF
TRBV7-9,CASSFSASGKGEQFF
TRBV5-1,CASSSPGQGFSYEQYF
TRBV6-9,CASSYPGQGYEQYF
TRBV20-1,CSARAGLAGTPETQYF
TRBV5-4,CASGPGPWGYTF
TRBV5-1,CASRQGMVAGTDTQYF
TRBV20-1,CSASDRLEGGNEQFF